The source of this T cell receptor (beta chain) is a study of shared clonotypes between healthy human individuals. Broader study findings: Only blood was sampled; tissue repertoires likely differ.

Naivety among CD8 cells was defined by CD45RO negativity and positive CCR7 selection, thereby excluding terminally differentiated effector memory CD45RA+ cells. The CDR3 runs to 14 residues. V gave up 1 base and J gave up 3 bases, with 9 bases separating them. CDR1 MGHRA and CDR2 YSYEKL come from the germline V gene. A remark on this clone: Its antigen is unknown.

Deep level was the assay's run setting. Profiling relied on immunoSEQ multiplex PCR, and the TCRdb table lists in-frame clones only, not all of them. The profile covers more than 2 million clones, with around 93% appearing a single time and about 1.6% taken by the ten largest. The sample taken for sequencing was naive CD8+ T cells from PBMCs. This chain joins TRBV4-1 and TRBJ1-1; D not certain. This clonotype originated in a man younger than 35 in good health. Some clones in this sample may be carry-over from other donors' samples. DNA of the CDR3: TGCGCCAGCAGCCAAGTGCAGCTTGACACTGAAGCTTTCTTT. Translating gives CASSQVQLDTEAFF.